This T cell receptor beta chain comes out of a study of immune cell composition in non-small cell lung cancer (dated by TCRdb to 2015 to 2018). Broadly, across the study: To assign histologic subtype, which was mostly lung adenocarcinoma or squamous cell carcinoma, H&E was combined with p63, CK5, Napsin A and TTF-1 immunohistochemistry. Using Adaptive Biotechnologies, the researchers ran TCR-beta sequencing on approximately 36 paired NSCLC tumour and non-adjacent lung specimens, along with about two dozen tumour-only specimens. For supplementary cohort #1, made up of roughly 10 lung adenocarcinoma cases, paired tumour/lung TCR-beta sequencing was done and TIL populations were generated so that tumour reactivity could be assessed. Several tumour specimens with TCR-beta data were rare histological subtypes and were excluded from the subtype comparisons. Points the paper makes about the study in general: The reactivity cohort was only 9 to 11 cases, and tumour-reactive clones were not shown to share sequences with the dominant in vivo tumour-associated clones. In approximately eleven adenocarcinoma cases, maximal tumour-associated clone frequency correlated strongly with TIL tumour reactivity, whereas overall clonality did not. Smoking pack-years did not significantly correlate with tumour TCR-beta clonality. Nearly half of NSCLC cases had tumour-associated clones >0.5%, with more than 70% of squamous carcinomas showing such clones compared with roughly 30% of adenocarcinomas.

About this clone: Its cognate antigen has yet to be identified. Base qualities are missing; no much larger clone stands one base away.

CDR1 SGHDT and CDR2 YYEEEE are derived from the germline V gene. Including the terminal cysteine and phenylalanine, the CDR3 comprises 13 residues. Just CDR3 DNA is preserved here, 39 bases in frame from base 1. V is trimmed back by 4 bases and J by 11 bases, and the junction contains 9 bases that no gene match accounts for. TCR-beta CDR3 regions were amplified from genomic DNA by a two-step multiplex PCR, with the second step adding Illumina-compatible adaptors. TCR-beta immunosequencing was carried out on an Illumina platform through the commercial immunoSEQ service. Concerning the study's data processing: Two measures summarised the repertoires: productive clonality, and Top 10 Clones, meaning the percentage of T-cell templates coming from the ten most frequent sequences. Productive clonality had a range of 0 to 1, where 1 means a monoclonal population. Tumour-associated clones were defined as sequences comprising at least 0.1% of tumour T-cell templates but absent from matched non-adjacent lung, identified via log10 scatter plots. Analyses were done in GraphPad Prism7 and R, with Student's t-tests for two-group comparisons, ANOVA for stages, and linear regression for relationships. TCRdb retrieved this table from immuneACCESS and kept in-frame rearrangements only. Not all clones are present; in checked studies, unresolved V genes account for under half, and no reason is known for the remainder. The V and J calls and clone size are taken from that table; D and trimming were inferred from the DNA. The sample table shows a few thousand clones, and around 75% are seen once. Jointly, the top ten make up just under 30% of the sample.

Normal lung samples were non-adjacent lung tissue taken as far from the tumour as possible, at least 3 cm away, from the same patient. Genomic DNA was isolated with the QIAamp DNA kit from frozen aliquots of single-cell suspensions that had not been sorted. Tissues arrived within 2 hours after resection and were immediately processed into single-cell suspensions. Tissue was broken up mechanically, digested enzymatically with DNase I, collagenase I and hyaluronidase for approximately 31 minutes at 37 degrees C, and then filtered and RBC-lysed. This sequence was found in a human donor with non-small cell lung cancer. Sequenced sample: non-adjacent lung tissue. Recombination linked TRBV5-6 to TRBJ2-1; the junction holds 7 bases that match TRBD1. The CDR3 in this case is CASSPGQLRKQFF. DNA sequence: TGTGCCAGCAGCCCGGGACAGCTTAGAAAGCAGTTCTTC.